This TCR beta chain was captured by sequencing in a study of cytomegalovirus exposure and HLA in healthy donors. Germline values: CDR1 LNHDA, CDR2 SQIVND (reference sequence). There are 15 residues in the CDR3. About this clone itself: The germline gene is not matched at one end of the junction; a read error may be the cause.

Sequencing was performed with immunoSEQ multiplex PCR; in TCRdb, only in-frame clones are kept and a portion is missing. This sample yields roughly 200,000 clones, of which more than 75% are seen a single time; roughly 7% belongs to the top ten. This TCR was sampled from a man in his thirties or forties in good health and CMV-seropositive. The chain carries TRBV19 and TRBJ2-1; 8 bases are shared with TRBD2. Sequenced: PBMCs. As DNA, the CDR3 is TGTGCCAGTAGGATAGCGGGGAGCTCCTACAATGAGCAGTTCTTC. It codes for CASRIAGSSYNEQFF.